These 15 T cell receptor beta chains share one sample of origin, sequenced in a study of early T cells in non-severe SARS-CoV-2 infection. In TCRdb, the 5' RACE reads were re-called with MiXCR into one record per CDR3 protein. Altogether 40,000 to 60,000 distinct CDR3 sequences are present, approximately 12% being singletons, with the ten largest covering 9.1%. Sequenced: whole blood. These receptors came from an adult who was a healthcare worker with PCR-confirmed SARS-CoV-2 infection or an uninfected control (not recorded which).

This clonotype has ten or more counts. The chain combines TRBV24-1 with TRBJ2-7; tentatively, D is TRBD2 (5 bases). The germline V gene has CDR1 KGHDR and CDR2 SFDVKD. V lost 3 bases and J lost 1, with 9 bases in between. The CDR3 loop spans 14 amino acids. CDR3 residues: CATSDPTGSYEQYF. The CDR3 DNA is TGTGCCACCAGTGATCCGACGGGGTCCTACGAGCAGTACTTC.

This chain uses TRBV4-2 with TRBJ2-6; no definite D call. The CDR3 is 16 amino acids. CDR1 is LGHNA and CDR2 is YNFKEQ in the germline V gene. V lost 0 bases, J lost 1 base, and 7 bases lay in between. The DNA of the CDR3 is TGTGCCAGCAGCCAAGATCAGGATTCTGGGGCCAACGTCCTGACTTTC. Translating it yields CASSQDQDSGANVLTF.

This clonotype occurred many times. The CDR3 nucleotides are TGTGCCAGCAGCGTGAGTACCCCTGAAGCTTTCTTT. Translation: CASSVSTPEAFF. The chain joins TRBV2 to TRBJ1-1; the D is unclear. This CDR3 has 12 residues. V was cut by 6 bases and J by 6 bases, with 11 bases left in between. Per the germline V gene, CDR1 is SNHLY and CDR2 is FYNNEI.

In its sample, this clonotype was seen many times. The V call is TRBV18, the J call TRBJ1-3, with unresolved D. V was clipped by 3 bases and J by 0 bases, with 12 bases between them. Germline lookup yields CDR1 KGHSH and CDR2 LQKENI. The CDR3 extends over 16 amino acids. As DNA, the CDR3 is TGTGCCAGCTCACCCACTAGCGGAGACTCTGGAAACACCATATATTTT. Encoded protein: CASSPTSGDSGNTIYF.

This clonotype was observed a few times. This chain connects TRBV7-2 to TRBJ2-5, with no clear D. The CDR3 covers 14 residues. Germline loops: CDR1 SGHTA, CDR2 FQGNSA. V was clipped by 5 bases and J by 1 base, with 11 bases between them. CDR3 amino acids: CASSISHLQETQYF. Here the CDR3 DNA reads TGTGCCAGCAGCATCTCCCACCTCCAAGAGACCCAGTACTTC.

In this sample, this clonotype turned up a few times. The chain is built from TRBV5-1 and TRBJ1-2; 7 positions agree with TRBD1. The V and J ends lost 4 bases and 0 bases, in that order; junction bases with no gene match: 3. The CDR3 is made up of 14 amino acids. Germline loops: CDR1 SGHRS, CDR2 YFSETQ. In nucleotides, the CDR3 is TGCGCCAGCAGCCGGGACAGCCCTAACTATGGCTACACCTTC. Translating gives CASSRDSPNYGYTF. Filled out from reference TRBV5-1 and TRBJ1-2, the complete variable domain reads KAGVTQTPRYLIKTRGQQVTLSCSPISGHRSVSWYQQTPGQGLQFLFEYFSETQRNKGNFPGRFSGRQFSNSRSEMNVSTLELGDSALYLCASSRDSPNYGYTFGSGTRLTVV.

The chain couples TRBV4-1 to TRBJ2-5; TRBD1 is a possible D gene (6 bases). Per the germline V gene, CDR1 is MGHRA and CDR2 is YSYEKL. This CDR3 region has 15 residues. V was pared by 3 bases and J by 4 bases, with 15 bases between. CDR3 bases: TGCGCCAGCAGCCAGACGGGACAAAATAGAGAGACCCAGTACTTC. Translating it yields CASSQTGQNRETQYF.

As to this clonotype: A much larger clone lies a single base off, so this may be a read error. The chain uses TRBV12-3 or TRBV12-4 and TRBJ1-5, with 7 nucleotides matching TRBD1. This CDR3 has 13 amino acids. The V and J ends lost 6 bases and 2 bases, in that order; junction bases with no gene match: 1. The CDR3 bases are TGTGCCAGCAGCACAGGGGGCAATCAGCCCCAGCATTTT. It is translated as CASSTGGNQPQHF.

The table lists this clonotype with many counts. The rearrangement links TRBV12-3 or TRBV12-4 to TRBJ1-1, with a possible D match to TRBD1 (5 bases). The V and J ends lost 3 bases and 3 bases respectively, with 8 bases between them. The CDR3 covers 13 residues. The CDR3 sequence is CASSFWGDTEAFF. The CDR3 bases are TGTGCCAGCAGTTTTTGGGGGGACACTGAAGCTTTCTTT.

This clonotype was seen repeatedly, ten times or more. The chain couples TRBV7-9 to TRBJ1-5; the D is unclear. This CDR3 spans 14 amino acids. Germline CDR1 SEHNR, CDR2 FQNEAQ (reference sequence). Trimming removed 1 base from V and 5 bases from J, with 9 bases in between. The CDR3 nucleotides are TGTGCCAGCAGCTTAGAGGCCGGGGATCAGCCCCAGCATTTT. Amino acids: CASSLEAGDQPQHF.

A few counts support this clonotype. The chain combines TRBV11-2 with TRBJ2-2, with 8 bases aligning to TRBD1. The CDR3 length is 15 residues. J lost 4 bases, V lost 5 bases, and 6 bases had no gene match. The germline V gene encodes CDR1 SGHAT and CDR2 FQNNGV. The CDR3 sequence is CASSPTGASTGELFF. The CDR3 DNA is TGTGCCAGCAGCCCGACAGGGGCCAGCACCGGGGAGCTGTTTTTT.

Concerning this clonotype itself: A much larger clone differs from this one at a single base, so this may be a read error. This rearrangement joins TRBV12-3 or TRBV12-4 to TRBJ1-3; TRBD1 might be the D (5 bases). Trimming removed 3 bases at V and 4 bases at J, with 7 bases between. The CDR3 is 13 amino acids. CDR3 nucleotide sequence: TGTGCCAGCAGTTTTACAGGAGGAAACACCATATATTTT. The encoded protein is CASSFTGGNTIYF.

The V gene is TRBV6-5, the J gene TRBJ1-2; possible D gene TRBD1, 5 bases. This CDR3 is built from 17 residues. CDR1 is MNHEY, CDR2 SVGAGI, per germline. Trimming shortened V by 6 bases and J by 4 bases, and 24 bases separated the two germline ends. CDR3 sequence reads: CASSLTPGRLYRYGYTF. The DNA for the CDR3 is TGTGCCAGCAGCCTTACGCCGGGACGGCTGTATCGCTATGGCTACACCTTC.

There are a few counts of this clonotype. This chain links TRBV25-1 with TRBJ1-5, with D hard to call. The germline V and J ends were trimmed by 4 bases and 2 bases, with 6 bases remaining between them. The germline V gene has CDR1 MGHDK and CDR2 SYGVNS. The CDR3 has 13 residues. The CDR3 DNA follows: TGTGCCAGCAGTGCTTCGGGCAATCAGCCCCAGCATTTT. Translated, it gives CASSASGNQPQHF.

This clonotype occurred many times. The V and J genes are TRBV29-1 and TRBJ2-3, with D unresolved. V lost 4 bases to trimming and J lost 3 bases, with 11 bases between them. Germline V CDR1 and CDR2: SQVTM, ANQGSEA. The CDR3 totals 13 residues. The chain's CDR3 is CSVGTVLTDTQYF. DNA of the CDR3: TGCAGCGTTGGAACAGTTTTGACAGATACGCAGTATTTT.